This T cell receptor beta chain was obtained from a study of identical twins. The study, taken as a whole, reports: Weaker excess sharing between twins was seen in beta out-of-frame sequences.

TCRdb called the 5' RACE reads again in MiXCR, with one record for every CDR3 protein. The table has over 550,000 distinct CDR3 sequences, roughly 7.1% seen once; the top ten hold roughly 1.6%. This clonotype was counted between two and nine times. Its antigen is still unknown. This CDR3 contains 17 residues. V gave up 4 bases and J gave up 7 bases, with 23 bases separating them. The germline gives CDR1 MNHEY, CDR2 SVGAGI. Only healthy Caucasians were included as donors. Separately, the same data were catalogued under a study of yellow fever vaccine responses in identical twins. In that study: After vaccination, twins' T cell response reportedly seemed partly convergent, partly personalized.

This receptor was taken from a woman younger than 35 in good health. Sample: PBMCs. This chain connects TRBV6-5 to TRBJ1-5; weak D call: TRBD1 (5 bases). The CDR3 protein is CASSSHLVRGPGQPQHF. CDR3 sequence (DNA): TGTGCCAGCAGTTCTCATCTGGTGAGGGGACCGGGGCAGCCCCAGCATTTT.